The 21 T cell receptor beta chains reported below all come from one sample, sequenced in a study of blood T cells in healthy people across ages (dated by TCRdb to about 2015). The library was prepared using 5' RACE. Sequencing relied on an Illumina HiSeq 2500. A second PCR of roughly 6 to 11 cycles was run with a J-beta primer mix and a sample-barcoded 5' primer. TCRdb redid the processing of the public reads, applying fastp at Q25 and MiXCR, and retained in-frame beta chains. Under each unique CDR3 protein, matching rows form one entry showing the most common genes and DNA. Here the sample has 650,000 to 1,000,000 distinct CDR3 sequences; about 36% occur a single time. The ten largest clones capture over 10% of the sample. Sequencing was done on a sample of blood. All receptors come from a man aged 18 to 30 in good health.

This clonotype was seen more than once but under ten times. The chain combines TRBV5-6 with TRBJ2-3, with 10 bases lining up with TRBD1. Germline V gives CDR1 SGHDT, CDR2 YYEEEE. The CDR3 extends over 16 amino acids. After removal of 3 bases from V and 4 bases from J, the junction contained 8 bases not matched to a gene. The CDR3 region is CASSSNDRGRPDTQYF. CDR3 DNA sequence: TGTGCCAGCAGCTCGAACGACAGGGGGCGGCCAGATACGCAGTATTTT.

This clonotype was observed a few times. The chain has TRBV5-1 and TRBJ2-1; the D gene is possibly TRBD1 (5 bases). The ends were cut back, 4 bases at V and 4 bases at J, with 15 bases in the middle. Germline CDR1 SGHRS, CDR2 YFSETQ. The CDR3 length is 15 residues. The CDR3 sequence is CASSTTVPVYNEQFF. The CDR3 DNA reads TGCGCCAGCAGCACGACAGTACCGGTGTACAATGAGCAGTTCTTC.

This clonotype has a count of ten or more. CDR3 amino acids: CSASTSGGYNEQFF. The CDR3 bases are TGCAGTGCGAGTACTAGCGGGGGATACAATGAGCAGTTCTTC. The chain has TRBV20-1 and TRBJ2-1, with 11 bases aligning to TRBD2. The J segment lost 4 bases and the V segment lost 6 bases, leaving 5 bases of the junction unmatched. Looked up from germline, CDR1 is DFQATT and CDR2 is SNEGSKA (reference sequence). The CDR3 is made up of 14 amino acids.

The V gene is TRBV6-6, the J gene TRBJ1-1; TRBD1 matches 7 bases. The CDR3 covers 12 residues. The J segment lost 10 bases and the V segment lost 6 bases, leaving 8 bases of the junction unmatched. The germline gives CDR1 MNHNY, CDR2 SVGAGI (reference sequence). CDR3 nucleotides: TGTGCCAGCAGGCAAACAGGGGAAAGAGCTTTCTTT. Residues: CASRQTGERAFF.

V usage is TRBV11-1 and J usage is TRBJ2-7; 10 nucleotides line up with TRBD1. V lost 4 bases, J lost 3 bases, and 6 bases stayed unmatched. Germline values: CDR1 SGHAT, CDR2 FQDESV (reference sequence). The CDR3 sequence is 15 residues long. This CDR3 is CASSSYDRGHYEQYF. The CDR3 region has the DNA TGTGCCAGCAGCTCCTACGACAGGGGGCACTACGAGCAGTACTTC.

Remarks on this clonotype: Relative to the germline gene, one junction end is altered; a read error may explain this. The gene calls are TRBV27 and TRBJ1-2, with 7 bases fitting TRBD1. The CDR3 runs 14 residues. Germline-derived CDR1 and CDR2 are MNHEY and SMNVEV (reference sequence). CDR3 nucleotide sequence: TGTGCCAGCAGTGTATCAGGGGGAGGGTATGGCTACACCTTC. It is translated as CASSVSGGGYGYTF.

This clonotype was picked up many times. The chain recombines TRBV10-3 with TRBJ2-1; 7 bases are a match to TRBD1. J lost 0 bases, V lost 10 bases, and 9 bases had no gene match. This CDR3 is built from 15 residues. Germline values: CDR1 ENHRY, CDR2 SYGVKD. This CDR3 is CATRDSLSSYNEQFF. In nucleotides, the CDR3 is TGTGCCACCCGGGACAGTCTGAGCTCCTACAATGAGCAGTTCTTC.

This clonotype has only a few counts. The CDR3 is CANLGGTSVGNEQFF. The CDR3 region has the DNA TGCGCCAACCTCGGCGGGACTAGCGTAGGCAATGAGCAGTTCTTC. The chain uses TRBV5-1 and TRBJ2-1; 10 bases fit TRBD2. Germline V gene sequence: CDR1 SGHRS, CDR2 YFSETQ. This CDR3 has 15 amino acids. V trimming: 9 bases; J trimming: 6 bases; junction bases outside the gene matches: 12. Combining the CDR3 with reference TRBV5-1 and TRBJ2-1 gives the whole variable domain KAGVTQTPRYLIKTRGQQVTLSCSPISGHRSVSWYQQTPGQGLQFLFEYFSETQRNKGNFPGRFSGRQFSNSRSEMNVSTLELGDSALYLCANLGGTSVGNEQFFGPGTRLTVL.

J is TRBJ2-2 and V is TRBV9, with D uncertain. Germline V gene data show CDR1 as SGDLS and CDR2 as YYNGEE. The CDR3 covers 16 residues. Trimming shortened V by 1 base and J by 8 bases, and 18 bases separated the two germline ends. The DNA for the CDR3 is TGTGCCAGCAGCGTAAGCCCCGACTCTTGGATGGGGGAGCTGTTTTTT. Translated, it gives CASSVSPDSWMGELFF.

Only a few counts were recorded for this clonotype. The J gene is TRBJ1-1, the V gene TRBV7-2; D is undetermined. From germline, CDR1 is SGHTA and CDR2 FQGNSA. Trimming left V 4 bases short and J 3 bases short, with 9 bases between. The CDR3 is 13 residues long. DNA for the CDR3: TGTGCCAGCAGCTCCGAGCTAGACACTGAAGCTTTCTTT. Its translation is CASSSELDTEAFF.

CDR3 loop: CASSLPSDRGSYEQYF. CDR3 nucleotide sequence: TGTGCCAGCAGCCTACCCTCGGACAGGGGGTCCTACGAGCAGTACTTC. The chain has TRBV7-9 and TRBJ2-7; 10 positions agree with TRBD1. The junction had 8 bases not matched to a gene; V was cut back by 5 bases and J by 1 base. The CDR3 has 16 amino acids. Germline V CDR1 and CDR2: SEHNR, FQNEAQ (reference sequence).

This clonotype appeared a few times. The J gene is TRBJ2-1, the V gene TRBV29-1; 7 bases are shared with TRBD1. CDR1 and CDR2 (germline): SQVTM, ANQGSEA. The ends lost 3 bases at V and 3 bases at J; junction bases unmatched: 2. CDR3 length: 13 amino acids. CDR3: CSVDGTDYNEQFF. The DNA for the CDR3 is TGCAGCGTTGATGGGACAGACTACAATGAGCAGTTCTTC.

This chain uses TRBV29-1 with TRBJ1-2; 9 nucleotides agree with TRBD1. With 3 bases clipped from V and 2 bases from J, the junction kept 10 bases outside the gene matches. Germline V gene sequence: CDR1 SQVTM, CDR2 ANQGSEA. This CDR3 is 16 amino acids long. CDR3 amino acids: CSVDSEQGALNYGYTF. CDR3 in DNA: TGCAGCGTTGACAGCGAACAGGGGGCCCTGAACTATGGCTACACCTTC. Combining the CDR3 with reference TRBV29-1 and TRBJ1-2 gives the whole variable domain SAVISQKPSRDICQRGTSLTIQCQVDSQVTMMFWYRQQPGQSLTLIATANQGSEATYESGFVIDKFPISRPNLTFSTLTVSNMSPEDSSIYLCSVDSEQGALNYGYTFGSGTRLTVV.

CDR3 sequence reads: CSAPRDPNTEAFF. The CDR3 coding sequence is TGCAGTGCTCCACGGGACCCGAACACTGAAGCTTTCTTT. J is TRBJ1-1 and V is TRBV20-1; TRBD1 is a possible D gene (5 bases). The CDR3 is made up of 13 amino acids. CDR1 and CDR2 (germline): DFQATT, SNEGSKA (reference sequence). V was shortened by 5 bases and J by 1 base, with 11 bases between the two germline ends.

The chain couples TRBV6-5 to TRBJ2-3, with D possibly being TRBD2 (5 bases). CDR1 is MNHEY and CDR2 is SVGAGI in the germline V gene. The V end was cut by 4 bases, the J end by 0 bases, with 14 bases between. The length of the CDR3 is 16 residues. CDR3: CASSSVPGSSTDTQYF. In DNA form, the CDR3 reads TGTGCCAGCAGTTCCGTTCCGGGAAGCAGCACAGATACGCAGTATTTT.

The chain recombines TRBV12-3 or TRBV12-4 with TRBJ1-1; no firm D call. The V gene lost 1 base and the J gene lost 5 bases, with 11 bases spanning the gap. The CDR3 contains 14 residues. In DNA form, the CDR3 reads TGTGCCAGCAGTTTAGACGGTTCTAGGACTGAAGCTTTCTTT. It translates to CASSLDGSRTEAFF.

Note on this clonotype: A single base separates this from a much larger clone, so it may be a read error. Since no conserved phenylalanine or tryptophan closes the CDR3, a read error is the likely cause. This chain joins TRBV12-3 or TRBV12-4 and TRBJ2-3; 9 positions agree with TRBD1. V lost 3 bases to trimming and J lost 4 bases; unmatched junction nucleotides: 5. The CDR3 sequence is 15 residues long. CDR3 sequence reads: CASSLVTGGSDTQYL. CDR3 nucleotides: TGTGCCAGCAGTTTGGTCACAGGGGGCTCAGATACGCAGTATTTA.

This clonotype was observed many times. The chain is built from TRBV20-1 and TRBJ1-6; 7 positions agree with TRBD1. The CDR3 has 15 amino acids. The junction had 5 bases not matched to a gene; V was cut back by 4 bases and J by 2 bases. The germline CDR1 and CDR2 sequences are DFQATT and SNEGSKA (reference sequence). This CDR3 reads CSANTGETYNSPLHF. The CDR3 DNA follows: TGCAGTGCTAACACAGGGGAAACCTATAATTCACCCCTCCACTTT.

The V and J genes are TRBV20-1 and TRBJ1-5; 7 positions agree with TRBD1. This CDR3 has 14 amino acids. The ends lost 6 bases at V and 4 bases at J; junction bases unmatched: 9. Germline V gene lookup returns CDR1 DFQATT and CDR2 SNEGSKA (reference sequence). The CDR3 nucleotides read TGCAGTGCCGCCTGGACAGGCTCGAATCAGCCCCAGCATTTT. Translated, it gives CSAAWTGSNQPQHF.

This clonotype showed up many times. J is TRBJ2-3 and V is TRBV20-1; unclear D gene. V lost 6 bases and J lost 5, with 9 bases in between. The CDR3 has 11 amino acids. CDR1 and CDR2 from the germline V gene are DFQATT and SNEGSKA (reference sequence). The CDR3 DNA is TGCAGTGCCGGCCGAAGAGATACGCAGTATTTT. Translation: CSAGRRDTQYF.

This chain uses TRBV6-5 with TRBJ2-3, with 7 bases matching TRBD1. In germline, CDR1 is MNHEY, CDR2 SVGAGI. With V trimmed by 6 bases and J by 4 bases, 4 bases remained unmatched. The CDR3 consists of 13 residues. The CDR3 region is CASSDRVADTQYF. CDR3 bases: TGTGCCAGCAGCGACAGGGTAGCAGATACGCAGTATTTT.